The sequence of this TCR beta chain was determined in a study of blood T cell repertoires in COVID-19. Study background: Collection of acute and convalescent COVID-19 samples took place in the United States, Italy and Spain. In each case, the material was cDNA or gDNA derived from T cells, B-cell-depleted T cells, or PBMCs.

V shed 0 bases and J shed 4 bases, with 16 bases lying between them. CDR1 is SGDLS, CDR2 YYNGEE, per germline. The CDR3 runs to 16 residues. Per the study methods: Quantification of nucleated cells was approximated via reference gene primer amplification. Sequencing was performed with immunoSEQ multiplex PCR; in TCRdb, only in-frame clones are kept and a portion is missing. Clone size and the V and J calls come from that table; the DNA yielded D and trimming. The table lists 300,000 to 400,000 clones, around nine tenths of them singletons, with 2.5% to 3.5% in the top ten. The receptor was derived from a human donor in a cohort sampled during active COVID-19. Sequencing was carried out using peripheral blood. V and J are TRBV9 and TRBJ1-2, with D hard to call. The CDR3 spells CASSVEGSGLGYGYTF. CDR3 sequence (DNA): TGTGCCAGCAGCGTAGAAGGTTCGGGGTTGGGCTATGGCTACACCTTC. The full variable domain, completed using reference TRBV9 and TRBJ1-2, is DSGVTQTPKHLITATGQRVTLRCSPRSGDLSVYWYQQSLDQGLQFLIQYYNGEERAKGNILERFSAQQFPDLHSELNLSSLELGDSALYFCASSVEGSGLGYGYTFGSGTRLTVV.